One TCR beta chain is described in this entry. Generated by immunoSEQ multiplex PCR, the TCRdb table keeps only in-frame clones and is missing some. The data contain 30,000 to 45,000 clones, about 90% of them singletons. The sample originates from a study of T cell changes during pregnancy in multiple sclerosis. V was cut by 0 bases and J by 4 bases, with 6 bases left in between. CDR1 and CDR2 (germline): SEHNR, FQNEAQ (reference sequence). The CDR3 is 13 residues long. The chain carries TRBV7-9 and TRBJ1-2; D is ambiguous. This material consisted of CD4+ T cells from peripheral blood mononuclear cells, taken after pregnancy. The sequence was collected from a female donor in good health, enrolled as a control in a pregnancy study. The CDR3 region has the DNA TGTGCCAGCAGCTTAGCGCGAGGCTATGGCTACACCTTC. Residues: CASSLARGYGYTF.